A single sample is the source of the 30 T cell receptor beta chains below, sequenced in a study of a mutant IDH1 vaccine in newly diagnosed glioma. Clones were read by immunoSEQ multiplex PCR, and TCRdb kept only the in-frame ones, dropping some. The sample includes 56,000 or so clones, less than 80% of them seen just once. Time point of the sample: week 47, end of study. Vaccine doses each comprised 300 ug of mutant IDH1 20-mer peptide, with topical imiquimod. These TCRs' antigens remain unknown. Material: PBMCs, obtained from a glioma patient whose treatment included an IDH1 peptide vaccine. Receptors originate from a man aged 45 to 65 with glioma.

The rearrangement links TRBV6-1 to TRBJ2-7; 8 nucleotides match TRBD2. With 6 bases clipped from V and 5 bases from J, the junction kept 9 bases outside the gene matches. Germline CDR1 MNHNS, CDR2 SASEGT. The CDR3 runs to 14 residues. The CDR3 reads CASRSGLARNEQYF. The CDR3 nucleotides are TGTGCCAGCAGGTCCGGACTAGCTCGGAACGAGCAGTACTTC.

In DNA form, the CDR3 reads TGTGCCAGCAGTTACTCGACTGAGGCGATGAACACTGAAGCTTTCTTT. Translating gives CASSYSTEAMNTEAFF. The chain links TRBV6-5 to TRBJ1-1; D is ambiguous. V lost 0 bases and J 0 bases, leaving 11 bases between the germline ends. CDR3 size: 16 residues. Germline V gene data show CDR1 as MNHEY and CDR2 as SVGAGI.

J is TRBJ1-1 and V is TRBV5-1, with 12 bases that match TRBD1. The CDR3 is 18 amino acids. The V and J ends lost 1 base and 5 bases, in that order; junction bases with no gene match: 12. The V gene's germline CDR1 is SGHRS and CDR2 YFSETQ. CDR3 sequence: CASSLTSRDRGQRTEAFF. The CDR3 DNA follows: TGCGCCAGCAGCTTGACATCCCGGGACAGGGGGCAGAGGACTGAAGCTTTCTTT.

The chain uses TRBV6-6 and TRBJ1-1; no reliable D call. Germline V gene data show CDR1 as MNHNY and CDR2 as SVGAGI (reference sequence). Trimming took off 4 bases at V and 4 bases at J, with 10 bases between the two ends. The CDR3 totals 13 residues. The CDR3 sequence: CASSFPGSTEAFF. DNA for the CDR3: TGTGCCAGCAGTTTCCCAGGATCCACTGAAGCTTTCTTT.

DNA for the CDR3: TGTGCCTGGAGATCACAGGGTGGTCAGCCCCAGCATTTT. This codes for CAWRSQGGQPQHF. The J gene is TRBJ1-5, the V gene TRBV30; TRBD1 might be the D (6 bases). CDR1 is GTSNPN, CDR2 SVGIG, per germline (reference sequence). Trimming took off 3 bases at V and 6 bases at J, with 12 bases between the two ends. The CDR3 runs to 13 residues. Variable domain in full (rest from reference TRBV30 and TRBJ1-5): SQTIHQWPATLVQPVGSPLSLECTVEGTSNPNLYWYRQAAGRGLQLLFYSVGIGQISSEVPQNLSASRPQDRQFILSSKKLLLSDSGFYLCAWRSQGGQPQHFGDGTRLSIL.

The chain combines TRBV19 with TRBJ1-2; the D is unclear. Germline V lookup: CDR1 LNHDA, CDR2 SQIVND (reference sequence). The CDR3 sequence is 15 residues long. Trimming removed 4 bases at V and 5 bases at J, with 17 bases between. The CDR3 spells CASSKGDLGSYGYTF. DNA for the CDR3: TGTGCCAGTAGTAAAGGAGATCTTGGGAGTTATGGCTACACCTTC. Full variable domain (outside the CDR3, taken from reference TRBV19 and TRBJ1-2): DGGITQSPKYLFRKEGQNVTLSCEQNLNHDAMYWYRQDPGQGLRLIYYSQIVNDFQKGDIAEGYSVSREKKESFPLTVTSAQKNPTAFYLCASSKGDLGSYGYTFGSGTRLTVV.

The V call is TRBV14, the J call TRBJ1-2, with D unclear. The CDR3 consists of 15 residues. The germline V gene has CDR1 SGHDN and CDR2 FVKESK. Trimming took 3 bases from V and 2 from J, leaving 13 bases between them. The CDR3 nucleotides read TGTGCCAGCAGCCAGAGCGTGGGCGGCAACTATGGCTACACCTTC. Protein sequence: CASSQSVGGNYGYTF.

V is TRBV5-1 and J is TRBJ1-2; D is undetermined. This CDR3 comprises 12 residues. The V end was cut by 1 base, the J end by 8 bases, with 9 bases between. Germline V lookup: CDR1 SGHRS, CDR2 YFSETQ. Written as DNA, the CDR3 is TGCGCCAGCAGCTTGTGGGGAACAGGCTACACCTTC. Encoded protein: CASSLWGTGYTF.

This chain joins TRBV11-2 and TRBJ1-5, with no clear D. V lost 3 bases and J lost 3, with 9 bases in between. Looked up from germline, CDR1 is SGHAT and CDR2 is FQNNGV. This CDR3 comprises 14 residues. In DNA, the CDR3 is TGTGCCAGCAGCTTCGATGGGCCCAATCAGCCCCAGCATTTT. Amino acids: CASSFDGPNQPQHF.

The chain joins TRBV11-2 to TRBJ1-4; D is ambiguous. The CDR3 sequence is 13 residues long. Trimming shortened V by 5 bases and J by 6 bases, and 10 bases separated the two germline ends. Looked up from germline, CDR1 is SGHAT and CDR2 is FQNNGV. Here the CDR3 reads CASSTWTDEKLFF. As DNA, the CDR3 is TGTGCCAGCAGCACATGGACGGATGAAAAACTGTTTTTT.

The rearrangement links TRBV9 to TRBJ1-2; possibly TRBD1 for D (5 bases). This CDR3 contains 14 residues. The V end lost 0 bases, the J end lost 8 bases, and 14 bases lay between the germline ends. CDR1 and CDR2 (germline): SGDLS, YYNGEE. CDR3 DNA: TGTGCCAGCAGCGTAGGACGGGACTCTGGGGGCTACACCTTC. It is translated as CASSVGRDSGGYTF.

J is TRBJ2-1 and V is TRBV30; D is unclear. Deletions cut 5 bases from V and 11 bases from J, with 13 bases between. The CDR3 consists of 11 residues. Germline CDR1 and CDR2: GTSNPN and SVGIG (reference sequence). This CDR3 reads CAWRVEIQQFF. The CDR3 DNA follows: TGTGCCTGGCGCGTAGAAATCCAGCAGTTCTTC.

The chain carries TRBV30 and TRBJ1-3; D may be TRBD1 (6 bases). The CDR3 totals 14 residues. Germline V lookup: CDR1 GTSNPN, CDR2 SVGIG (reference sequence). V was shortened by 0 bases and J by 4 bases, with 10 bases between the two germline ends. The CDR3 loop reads CAWSVGASGNTIYF. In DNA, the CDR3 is TGTGCCTGGAGTGTGGGGGCTAGCGGAAACACCATATATTTT.

The CDR3 nucleotides read TGTGCCTGGGCGGGCGGGGGGCTGCAAGAGACCCAGTACTTC. Protein product: CAWAGGGLQETQYF. The chain carries TRBV30 and TRBJ2-5; TRBD2 matches 8 bases. CDR3 size: 14 residues. Per germline, CDR1 GTSNPN and CDR2 SVGIG (reference sequence). Trimming cost V 5 bases and J 2 bases; bases outside gene matches: 7. Together with reference TRBV30 and TRBJ2-5, the CDR3 gives the full variable domain: SQTIHQWPATLVQPVGSPLSLECTVEGTSNPNLYWYRQAAGRGLQLLFYSVGIGQISSEVPQNLSASRPQDRQFILSSKKLLLSDSGFYLCAWAGGGLQETQYFGPGTRLLVL.

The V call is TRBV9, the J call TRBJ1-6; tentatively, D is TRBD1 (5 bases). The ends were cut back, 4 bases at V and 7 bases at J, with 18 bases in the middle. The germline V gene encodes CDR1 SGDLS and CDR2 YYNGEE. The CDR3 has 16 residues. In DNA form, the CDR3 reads TGTGCCAGCAGCCCATGGGGGGGTTTAGTGAATTCACCCCTCCACTTT. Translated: CASSPWGGLVNSPLHF.

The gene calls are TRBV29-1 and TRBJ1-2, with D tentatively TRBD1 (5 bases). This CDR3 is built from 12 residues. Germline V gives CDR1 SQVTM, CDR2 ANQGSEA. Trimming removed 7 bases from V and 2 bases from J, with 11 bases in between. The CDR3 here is CSGGGANYGYTF. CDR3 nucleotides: TGCAGCGGAGGAGGGGCAAACTATGGCTACACCTTC.

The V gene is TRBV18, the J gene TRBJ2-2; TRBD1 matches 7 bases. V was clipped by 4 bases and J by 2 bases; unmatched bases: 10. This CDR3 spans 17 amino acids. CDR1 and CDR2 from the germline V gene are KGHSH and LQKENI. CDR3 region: CASSLLPGTVNTGELFF. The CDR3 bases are TGTGCCAGCTCACTACTTCCCGGGACAGTCAACACCGGGGAGCTGTTTTTT.

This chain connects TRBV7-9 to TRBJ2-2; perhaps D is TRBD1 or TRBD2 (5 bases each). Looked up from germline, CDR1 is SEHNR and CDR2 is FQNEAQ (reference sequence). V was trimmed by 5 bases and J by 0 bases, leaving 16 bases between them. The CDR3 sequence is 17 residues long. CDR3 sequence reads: CASSPGLGTANTGELFF. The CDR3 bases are TGTGCCAGCAGCCCAGGCCTAGGGACGGCGAACACCGGGGAGCTGTTTTTT. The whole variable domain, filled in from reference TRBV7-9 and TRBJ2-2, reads DTGVSQNPRHKITKRGQNVTFRCDPISEHNRLYWYRQTLGQGPEFLTYFQNEAQLEKSRLLSDRFSAERPKGSFSTLEIQRTEQGDSAMYLCASSPGLGTANTGELFFGEGSRLTVL.

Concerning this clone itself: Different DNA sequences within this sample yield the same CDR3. CDR3 nucleotide sequence: TGCGCCAGCAGCTTGACGGCCAACTATGGCTACACCTTC. This sequence encodes CASSLTANYGYTF. V is TRBV5-1 and J is TRBJ1-2, with unresolved D. Germline loops: CDR1 SGHRS, CDR2 YFSETQ. V gave up 1 base and J gave up 2 bases, with 6 bases separating them. CDR3 length: 13 residues.

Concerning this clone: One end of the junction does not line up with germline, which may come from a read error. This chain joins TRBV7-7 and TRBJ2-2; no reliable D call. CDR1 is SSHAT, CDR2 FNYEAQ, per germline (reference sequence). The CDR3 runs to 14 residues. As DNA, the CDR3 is TGTGCTAGCAGCTTAGACGGGAACACCGGGGAGCTGTTTTTT. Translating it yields CASSLDGNTGELFF. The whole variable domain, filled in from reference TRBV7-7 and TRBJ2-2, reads GAGVSQSPRYKVTKRGQDVTLRCDPISSHATLYWYQQALGQGPEFLTYFNYEAQPDKSGLPSDRFSAERPEGSISTLTIQRTEQRDSAMYRCASSLDGNTGELFFGEGSRLTVL.

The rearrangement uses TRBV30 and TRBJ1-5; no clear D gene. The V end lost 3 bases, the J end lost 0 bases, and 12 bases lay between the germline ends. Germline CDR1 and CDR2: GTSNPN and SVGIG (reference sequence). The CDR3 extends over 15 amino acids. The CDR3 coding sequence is TGTGCCTGGAGACCGACGGGCGTTAGCAATCAGCCCCAGCATTTT. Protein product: CAWRPTGVSNQPQHF.

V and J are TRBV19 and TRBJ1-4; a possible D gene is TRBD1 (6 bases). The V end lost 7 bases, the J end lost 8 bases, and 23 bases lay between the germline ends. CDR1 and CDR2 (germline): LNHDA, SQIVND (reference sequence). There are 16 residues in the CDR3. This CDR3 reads CASTSRGTALGEKLFF. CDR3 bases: TGTGCCAGTACCTCCAGGGGCACGGCGTTGGGAGAAAAACTGTTTTTT.

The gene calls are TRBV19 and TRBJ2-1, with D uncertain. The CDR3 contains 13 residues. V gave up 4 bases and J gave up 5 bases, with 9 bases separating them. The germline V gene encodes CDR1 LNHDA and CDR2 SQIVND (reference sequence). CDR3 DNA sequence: TGTGCCAGTAGTAGCGCGGCCCACAATGAGCAGTTCTTC. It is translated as CASSSAAHNEQFF.

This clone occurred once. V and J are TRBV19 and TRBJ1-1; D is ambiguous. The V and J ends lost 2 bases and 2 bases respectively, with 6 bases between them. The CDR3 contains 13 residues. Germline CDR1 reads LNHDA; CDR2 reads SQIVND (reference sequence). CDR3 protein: CASSILQNTEAFF. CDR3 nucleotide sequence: TGTGCCAGTAGTATATTGCAAAACACTGAAGCTTTCTTT.

The CDR3 here is CASFRGGYGYTF. CDR3 nucleotide sequence: TGTGCCAGTTTCCGGGGCGGCTATGGCTACACCTTC. J is TRBJ1-2 and V is TRBV28; possible D gene TRBD1, 5 bases. The V and J ends lost 9 bases and 4 bases respectively, with 12 bases between them. The CDR3 has 12 residues. Germline V gene sequence: CDR1 MDHEN, CDR2 SYDVKM.

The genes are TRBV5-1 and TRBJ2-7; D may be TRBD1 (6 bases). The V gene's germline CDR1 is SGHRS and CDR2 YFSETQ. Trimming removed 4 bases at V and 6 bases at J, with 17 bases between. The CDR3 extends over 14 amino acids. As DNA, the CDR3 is TGCGCCAGCAGCCAGCCGCTTGGGGGCGGCGAGCAGTACTTC. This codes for CASSQPLGGGEQYF.

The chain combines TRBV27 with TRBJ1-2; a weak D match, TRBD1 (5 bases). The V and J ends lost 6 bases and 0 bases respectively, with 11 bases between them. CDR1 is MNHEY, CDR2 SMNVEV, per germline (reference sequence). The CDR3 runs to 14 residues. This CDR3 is CASSRDSPNYGYTF. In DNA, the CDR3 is TGTGCCAGCAGCCGAGACAGCCCTAACTATGGCTACACCTTC.

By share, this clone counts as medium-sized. The CDR3, as DNA: TGTGCCAGCAGTTTATCGAACACAGGGAGCCATGGCTACACCTTC. Its protein product is CASSLSNTGSHGYTF. The rearrangement joins TRBV27 to TRBJ1-2; maybe TRBD1 (6 bases). Germline V gene data show CDR1 as MNHEY and CDR2 as SMNVEV (reference sequence). The V end was cut by 0 bases, the J end by 6 bases, with 14 bases between. This CDR3 spans 15 amino acids.

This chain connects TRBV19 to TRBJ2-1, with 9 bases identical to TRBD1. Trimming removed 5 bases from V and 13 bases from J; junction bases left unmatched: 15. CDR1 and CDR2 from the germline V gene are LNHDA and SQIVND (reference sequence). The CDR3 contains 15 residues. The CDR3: CASSPPGTGTYAQFF. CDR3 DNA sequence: TGTGCCAGTAGTCCCCCCGGGACAGGGACGTACGCACAGTTCTTC.

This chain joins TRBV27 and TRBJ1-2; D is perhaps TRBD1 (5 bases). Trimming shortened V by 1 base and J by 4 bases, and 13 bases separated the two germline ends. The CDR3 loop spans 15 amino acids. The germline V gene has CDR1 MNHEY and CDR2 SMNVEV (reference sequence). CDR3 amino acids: CASSLYSREIYGYTF. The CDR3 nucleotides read TGTGCCAGCAGTTTATACTCCAGGGAGATCTATGGCTACACCTTC.